The present TCR beta chain was sequenced within a study of CD8+ T cells in alopecia areata. Looking at the study overall: Those treated were given oral tofacitinib at 5 to 10 mg twice daily.

Study-wide results and caveats: Scalp samples also contribute reads from the resident alphabeta T cells found in normal skin. Patients shared TCRs less clearly than mice did, possibly for HLA-related reasons.

CDR1 SEHNR and CDR2 FQNEAQ come from the germline V gene (reference sequence). Between the trimmed V and J ends, which lost 7 bases and 0 bases, there was a span of 7 bases. The CDR3 spans 12 residues. Treatment of the sample: oral pan-JAK inhibitor, 5-10 mg twice daily. Cell sorting was applied to PBMCs, and CD4+ and CD8+ T cells were collected. This clone showed up just a few times. As yet, its antigen is unknown. Additional DNA sequences in this sample encode the identical CDR3. Following RNA extraction, reverse transcription yielded cDNA that acted as the sequencing template. Method: immunoSEQ multiplex PCR; TCRdb's copy keeps in-frame clones and lacks some. The sample has around 200,000 clones, 64% seen once.

Source: CD4+ T cells sorted from blood, taken at week 4, from a patient treated with tofacitinib. This receptor was identified in a human donor with alopecia areata. The rearrangement joins TRBV7-9 to TRBJ2-7, with TRBD2 as a possible D gene (6 bases). CDR3 sequence reads: CASNGGSYEQYF. CDR3 DNA sequence: TGTGCCAGCAACGGGGGCTCCTACGAGCAGTACTTC. Full variable domain (remainder filled in from reference TRBV7-9 and TRBJ2-7): DTGVSQNPRHKITKRGQNVTFRCDPISEHNRLYWYRQTLGQGPEFLTYFQNEAQLEKSRLLSDRFSAERPKGSFSTLEIQRTEQGDSAMYLCASNGGSYEQYFGPGTRLTVT.